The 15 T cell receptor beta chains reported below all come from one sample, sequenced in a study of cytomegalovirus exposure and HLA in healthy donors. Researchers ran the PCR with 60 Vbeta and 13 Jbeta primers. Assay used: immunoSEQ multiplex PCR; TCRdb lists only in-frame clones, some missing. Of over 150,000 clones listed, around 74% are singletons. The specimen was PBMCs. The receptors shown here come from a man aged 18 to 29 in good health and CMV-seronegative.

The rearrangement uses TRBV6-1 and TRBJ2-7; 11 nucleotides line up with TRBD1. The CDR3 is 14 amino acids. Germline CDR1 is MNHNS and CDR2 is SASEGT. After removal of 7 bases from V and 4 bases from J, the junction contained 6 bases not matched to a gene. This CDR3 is CASNGQGAAYEQYF. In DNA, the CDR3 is TGTGCCAGCAACGGACAGGGGGCGGCGTACGAGCAGTACTTC.

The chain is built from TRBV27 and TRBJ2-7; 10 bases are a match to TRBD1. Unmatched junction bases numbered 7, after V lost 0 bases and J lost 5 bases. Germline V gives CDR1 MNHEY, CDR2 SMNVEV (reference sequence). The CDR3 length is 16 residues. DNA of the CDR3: TGTGCCAGCAGTTTATCGAGGGACAGGGGACCCCACGAGCAGTACTTC. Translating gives CASSLSRDRGPHEQYF.

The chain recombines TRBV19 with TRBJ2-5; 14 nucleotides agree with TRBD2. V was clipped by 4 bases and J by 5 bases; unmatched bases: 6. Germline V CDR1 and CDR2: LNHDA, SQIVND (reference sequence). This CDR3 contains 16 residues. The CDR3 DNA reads TGTGCCAGTAGTAAGGGACTAGCGGGAGTGGGTGAGACCCAGTACTTC. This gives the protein CASSKGLAGVGETQYF.

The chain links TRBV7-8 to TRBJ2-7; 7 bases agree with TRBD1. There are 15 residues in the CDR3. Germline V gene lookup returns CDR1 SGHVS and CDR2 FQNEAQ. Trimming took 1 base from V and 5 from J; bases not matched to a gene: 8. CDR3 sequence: CASSLDDRDIDEQYF. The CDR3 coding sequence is TGTGCCAGCAGCTTAGACGACAGGGATATTGACGAGCAGTACTTC.

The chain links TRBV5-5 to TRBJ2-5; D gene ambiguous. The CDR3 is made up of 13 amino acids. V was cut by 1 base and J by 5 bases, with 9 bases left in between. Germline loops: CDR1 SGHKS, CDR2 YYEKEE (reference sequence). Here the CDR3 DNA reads TGTGCCAGCAGCTTGTTGTCTCGGGAGACCCAGTACTTC. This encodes CASSLLSRETQYF.

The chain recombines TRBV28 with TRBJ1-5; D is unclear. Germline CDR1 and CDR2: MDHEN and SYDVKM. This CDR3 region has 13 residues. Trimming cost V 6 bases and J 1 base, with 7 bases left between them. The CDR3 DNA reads TGTGCCAGCAGCCGTCAGAGCAATCAGCCCCAGCATTTT. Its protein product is CASSRQSNQPQHF.

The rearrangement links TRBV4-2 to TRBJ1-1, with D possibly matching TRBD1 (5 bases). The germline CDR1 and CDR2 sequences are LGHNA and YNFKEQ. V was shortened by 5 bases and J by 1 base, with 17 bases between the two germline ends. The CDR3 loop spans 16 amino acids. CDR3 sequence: CASSSQDKVPNTEAFF. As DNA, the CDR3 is TGTGCCAGCAGCTCGCAGGACAAGGTACCGAACACTGAAGCTTTCTTT.

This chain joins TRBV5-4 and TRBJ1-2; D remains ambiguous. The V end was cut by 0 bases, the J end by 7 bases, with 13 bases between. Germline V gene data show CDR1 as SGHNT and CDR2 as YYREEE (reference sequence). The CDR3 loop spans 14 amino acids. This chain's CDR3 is CASSLAEGRGGYTF. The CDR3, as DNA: TGTGCCAGCAGCTTGGCCGAGGGCCGTGGTGGCTACACCTTC. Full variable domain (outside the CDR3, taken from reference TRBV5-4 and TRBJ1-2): ETGVTQSPTHLIKTRGQQVTLRCSSQSGHNTVSWYQQALGQGPQFIFQYYREEENGRGNFPPRFSGLQFPNYSSELNVNALELDDSALYLCASSLAEGRGGYTFGSGTRLTVV.

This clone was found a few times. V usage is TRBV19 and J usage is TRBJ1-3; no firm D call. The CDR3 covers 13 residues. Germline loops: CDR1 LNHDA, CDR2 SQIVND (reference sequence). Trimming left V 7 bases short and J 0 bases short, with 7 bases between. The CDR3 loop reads CASMLRSGNTIYF. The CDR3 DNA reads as TGTGCCAGTATGCTGCGCTCTGGAAACACCATATATTTT.

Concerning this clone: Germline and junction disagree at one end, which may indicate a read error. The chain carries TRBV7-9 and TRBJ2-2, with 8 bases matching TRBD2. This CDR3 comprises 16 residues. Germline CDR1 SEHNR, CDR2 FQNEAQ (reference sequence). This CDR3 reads CSSSPPGGGNTGELFF. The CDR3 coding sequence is TGTTCCAGCAGCCCCCCCGGGGGGGGAAACACCGGGGAGCTGTTTTTT.

The CDR3 sequence: CASSEAQAATILNYGYTF. CDR3 coding DNA: TGTGCCAGCAGTGAAGCGCAGGCAGCAACAATTCTTAACTATGGCTACACCTTC. The chain joins TRBV6-1 to TRBJ1-2; no definite D call. Germline CDR1 and CDR2: MNHNS and SASEGT. V dropped 0 bases and J dropped 1 base, with 18 bases sitting between them. CDR3 length: 18 residues.

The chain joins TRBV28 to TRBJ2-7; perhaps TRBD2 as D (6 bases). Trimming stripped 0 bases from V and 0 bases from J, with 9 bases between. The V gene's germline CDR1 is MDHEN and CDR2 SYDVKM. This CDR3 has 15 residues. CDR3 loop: CASSLWSGDSYEQYF. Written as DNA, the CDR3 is TGTGCCAGCAGTTTATGGTCGGGGGACTCCTACGAGCAGTACTTC. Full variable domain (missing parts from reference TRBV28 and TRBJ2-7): DVKVTQSSRYLVKRTGEKVFLECVQDMDHENMFWYRQDPGLGLRLIYFSYDVKMKEKGDIPEGYSVSREKKERFSLILESASTNQTSMYLCASSLWSGDSYEQYFGPGTRLTVT.

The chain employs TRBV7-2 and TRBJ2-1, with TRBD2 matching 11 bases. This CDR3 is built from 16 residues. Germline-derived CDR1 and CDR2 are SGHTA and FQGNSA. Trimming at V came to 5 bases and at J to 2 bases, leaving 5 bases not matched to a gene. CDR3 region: CASSALAGGPYNEQFF. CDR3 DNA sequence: TGTGCCAGCAGCGCCCTAGCGGGAGGCCCCTACAATGAGCAGTTCTTC.

CDR3 sequence: CASSRGLAGRQETQYF. CDR3 coding DNA: TGTGCCAGCTCAAGGGGACTAGCGGGACGACAAGAGACCCAGTACTTC. V is TRBV18 and J is TRBJ2-5; 13 bases align to TRBD2. From germline, CDR1 is KGHSH and CDR2 LQKENI. J lost 2 bases, V lost 5 bases, and 5 bases had no gene match. This CDR3 region has 16 residues. Combining the CDR3 with reference TRBV18 and TRBJ2-5 gives the whole variable domain NAGVMQNPRHLVRRRGQEARLRCSPMKGHSHVYWYRQLPEEGLKFMVYLQKENIIDESGMPKERFSAEFPKEGPSILRIQQVVRGDSAAYFCASSRGLAGRQETQYFGPGTRLLVL.

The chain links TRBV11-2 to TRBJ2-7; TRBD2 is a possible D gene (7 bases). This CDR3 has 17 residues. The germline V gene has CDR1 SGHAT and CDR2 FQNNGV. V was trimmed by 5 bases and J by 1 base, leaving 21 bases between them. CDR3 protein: CASSPFRRGPLSYEQYF. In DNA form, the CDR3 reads TGTGCCAGCAGCCCATTCCGGCGGGGGCCCCTATCCTACGAGCAGTACTTC. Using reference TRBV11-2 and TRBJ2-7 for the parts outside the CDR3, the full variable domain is EAGVAQSPRYKIIEKRQSVAFWCNPISGHATLYWYQQILGQGPKLLIQFQNNGVVDDSQLPKDRFSAERLKGVDSTLKIQPAKLEDSAVYLCASSPFRRGPLSYEQYFGPGTRLTVT.